The clone carrying this TCR beta chain showed up many times. What it binds is unknown. UMIs and sample barcodes were carried by the TCR alpha and TCR beta cDNA libraries that 5'RACE produced using constant-segment primers. TCRdb called the 5' RACE reads again in MiXCR, with one record for every CDR3 protein. The repertoire consists of more than 300,000 distinct CDR3 sequences, with about an eighth occurring once and the leading ten covering about a fifth. This sample is part of a study of T-cell memory formation after mild COVID-19. Overall study findings and caveats: Pre-infection memory showed some responding clones, and this suggested that cross-reactive memory joined.

V was pared by 0 bases and J by 2 bases, with 2 bases of the junction left unmatched. The CDR3 runs 14 residues. Germline assignment: CDR1 SGHRS and CDR2 YFSETQ. Sequencing input: PBMCs or a T cell subset sorted from them (not recorded which). This chain joins TRBV5-1 and TRBJ2-7; 7 bases fit TRBD1. The receptor was isolated from a man aged 18 to 35 who had mild COVID-19 (a few samples of this study predate the infection). Cell type and time point are not known. The CDR3 here is CASSLGDRAYEQYF. CDR3 sequence (DNA): TGCGCCAGCAGCTTGGGAGACAGGGCCTACGAGCAGTACTTC.